The 27 T cell receptor beta chains below all came from one sample that was sequenced in a study of T-cell reconstitution after alpha-beta-depleted transplantation in children. Molecular barcoding with unique molecular identifiers was used for the TCRbeta library. TCRdb analysed the PCR reads with MiXCR anew, one entry per CDR3 protein. The sample comprises 350,000 to 400,000 distinct CDR3 sequences, roughly 20% of which are singletons, and 3.5% to 4% rests with the top ten. The starting material was PBMCs from the stem cell graft donor, obtained from the stem cell graft. Receptors originate from a human donor who donated a stem cell graft to a child with acute myeloid leukemia.

This clonotype showed up many times. This sequence joins TRBV5-1 and TRBJ2-7, with a weak D call TRBD1 (5 bases). This CDR3 comprises 14 residues. Germline loops: CDR1 SGHRS, CDR2 YFSETQ. V lost 0 bases, J lost 2 bases, and 9 bases lay in between. This CDR3 is CASSLEGAAYEQYF. The CDR3, as DNA: TGCGCCAGCAGCTTGGAAGGGGCGGCCTACGAGCAGTACTTC.

The genes are TRBV5-1 and TRBJ2-1, with TRBD1 identical over 7 bases. In germline, CDR1 is SGHRS, CDR2 YFSETQ. The CDR3 totals 14 residues. Germline trimming cut 6 bases from V and 6 bases from J; bases unmatched to any gene: 9. The CDR3 reads CASTTGPGANEQFF. CDR3 nucleotide sequence: TGCGCCAGCACGACAGGGCCCGGGGCCAATGAGCAGTTCTTC.

With respect to this clonotype: An end of the junction differs from the germline gene, which may be a read error. The gene calls are TRBV20-1 and TRBJ1-5; tentatively, D is TRBD1 (5 bases). Germline V CDR1 and CDR2: DFQATT, SNEGSKA (reference sequence). This CDR3 contains 16 residues. CDR3 in amino acids: CCAILVGGVGNQPQHF. For the CDR3, the DNA is TGCTGTGCCATACTTGTGGGAGGGGTAGGGAATCAGCCCCAGCATTTT.

The chain has TRBV12-3 or TRBV12-4 and TRBJ2-5; 8 bases match TRBD2. V trimming: 6 bases; J trimming: 3 bases; junction bases outside the gene matches: 9. This CDR3 has 15 residues. The CDR3 DNA is TGTGCCAGCAGCTCCCCGGGGGGGAGGGAAGAGACCCAGTACTTC. Its protein is CASSSPGGREETQYF.

Ten or more counts support this clonotype. The rearrangement links TRBV29-1 to TRBJ2-1; TRBD2 agrees at 8 bases. Unmatched junction bases numbered 7, after V lost 5 bases and J lost 7 bases. The CDR3 is made up of 13 amino acids. CDR1 is SQVTM, CDR2 ANQGSEA, per germline. Here the CDR3 DNA reads TGCAGCGTTACGCGCGGGAGGTATAATGAGCAGTTCTTC. It yields the protein CSVTRGRYNEQFF.

Only a few counts were recorded for this clonotype. The CDR3 sequence is CSARDSSGSLSYNEQFF. As DNA, the CDR3 is TGCAGTGCTAGAGATAGTAGCGGGAGTCTCTCCTACAATGAGCAGTTCTTC. The rearrangement joins TRBV20-1 to TRBJ2-1; 9 positions agree with TRBD2. The CDR3 is made up of 17 amino acids. Trimming cost V 0 bases and J 0 bases; bases outside gene matches: 6. Per the germline V gene, CDR1 is DFQATT and CDR2 is SNEGSKA (reference sequence).

The sample holds many counts of this clonotype. The chain recombines TRBV12-3 or TRBV12-4 with TRBJ2-7; D may be TRBD1 or TRBD2 (5 bases each). The CDR3 sequence is 15 residues long. Trimming removed 5 bases at V and 2 bases at J, with 16 bases between. CDR3 in DNA: TGTGCCAGCAGTGGGGGTCGCGGCGAGCCCTACGAGCAGTACTTC. As protein: CASSGGRGEPYEQYF.

This clonotype was observed a few times. The rearrangement links TRBV20-1 to TRBJ2-7, with TRBD2 matching over 9 bases. Germline V gene lookup returns CDR1 DFQATT and CDR2 SNEGSKA (reference sequence). Losses at the gene ends were 3 bases for V and 3 bases for J; bases not matched to a gene: 15. The CDR3 loop spans 17 amino acids. The CDR3 bases are TGCAGTGCTAGCCTAAAAACGAGGGGAGCGGGAGGCTACGAGCAGTACTTC. Translating it yields CSASLKTRGAGGYEQYF.

This clonotype was recorded at least ten times. This chain uses TRBV12-3 or TRBV12-4 with TRBJ2-1; 10 positions agree with TRBD1. The CDR3 runs 16 residues. Trimming at V came to 3 bases and at J to 7 bases, leaving 9 bases not matched to a gene. CDR3 coding DNA: TGTGCCAGCAGTTTGGGCCTGGGACAGGGGAGGAATGAGCAGTTCTTC. It is translated as CASSLGLGQGRNEQFF.

The chain joins TRBV29-1 to TRBJ2-5; unclear D gene. The germline gives CDR1 SQVTM, CDR2 ANQGSEA. This CDR3 is built from 11 residues. Between the trimmed V and J ends, which lost 6 bases and 5 bases, there was a span of 10 bases. The CDR3 protein is CSVSRRETQYF. Here the CDR3 DNA reads TGCAGCGTGTCCCGTCGGGAGACCCAGTACTTC.

This rearrangement joins TRBV7-2 to TRBJ2-3; 11 positions agree with TRBD2. Germline CDR1 reads SGHTA; CDR2 reads FQGNSA. The V gene end was trimmed by 5 bases and the J gene end by 2 bases; junction bases not matched to a gene: 6. This CDR3 comprises 16 residues. CDR3 nucleotide sequence: TGTGCCAGCAGCGGGCAGGGACTAGCGGACACAGATACGCAGTATTTT. As protein: CASSGQGLADTDTQYF.

The J gene is TRBJ2-1, the V gene TRBV27; TRBD2 matches at 9 bases. V shed 5 bases, J shed 0 bases, and the junction held 8 bases outside the gene matches. The CDR3 spans 17 residues. Germline CDR1 and CDR2: MNHEY and SMNVEV (reference sequence). CDR3 sequence: CASSITTSGSSYNEQFF. The DNA of the CDR3 is TGTGCCAGCAGTATTACGACTAGCGGAAGCTCCTACAATGAGCAGTTCTTC.

The V and J genes are TRBV6-1 and TRBJ1-1; 8 bases line up with TRBD1. With 6 bases clipped from V and 7 bases from J, the junction kept 7 bases outside the gene matches. The CDR3 has 13 residues. Germline V lookup: CDR1 MNHNS, CDR2 SASEGT. DNA of the CDR3: TGTGCCAGCAGGAGATTAACAGGGGGTGAAGCTTTCTTT. This encodes CASRRLTGGEAFF.

This clonotype was found a few times. The chain couples TRBV7-2 to TRBJ1-5; D unresolved. Trimming shortened V by 2 bases and J by 6 bases, and 8 bases separated the two germline ends. The CDR3 covers 13 residues. In germline, CDR1 is SGHTA, CDR2 FQGNSA. CDR3 bases: TGTGCCAGCAGCTTATCGGACCGTCAGCCCCAGCATTTT. This codes for CASSLSDRQPQHF.

V gene TRBV10-1 combines with J gene TRBJ2-7, with 10 bases that match TRBD2. CDR3 length equals 16 residues. With V trimmed by 0 bases and J by 2 bases, 4 bases remained unmatched. Looked up from germline, CDR1 is WNHNN and CDR2 is SYGVQD (reference sequence). CDR3 coding DNA: TGCGCCAGCAGTGAGTCAGTTAGCGGGGGGCCCTACGAGCAGTACTTC. It yields the protein CASSESVSGGPYEQYF.

In DNA, the CDR3 is TGTGCCACCAGCAGTGGCCCAGTGGCCTACGAGCAGTACTTC. Translation gives CATSSGPVAYEQYF. The V call is TRBV15, the J call TRBJ2-7; unclear D gene. Trimming stripped 3 bases from V and 2 bases from J, with 11 bases between. This CDR3 is built from 14 residues. CDR1 and CDR2 (germline): LNHNV, YYDKDF (reference sequence).

This clonotype was counted at least ten times. This chain uses TRBV29-1 with TRBJ2-1; D ambiguous. Trimming cost V 1 base and J 7 bases, with 11 bases left between them. Germline V gene lookup returns CDR1 SQVTM and CDR2 ANQGSEA. The CDR3 runs to 13 residues. The CDR3 DNA is TGCAGCGTTGAAGGTGGAGCAGAGAATGAGCAGTTCTTC. This encodes CSVEGGAENEQFF.

V usage is TRBV6-5 and J usage is TRBJ2-1; D assignment may be TRBD1 or TRBD2 (5 bases each). V was clipped by 2 bases and J by 2 bases, with 13 bases between them. Looked up from germline, CDR1 is MNHEY and CDR2 is SVGAGI. The CDR3 runs to 16 residues. DNA of the CDR3: TGTGCCAGCAGTTACGGGGGTGAGGCCCCCTACAATGAGCAGTTCTTC. This encodes CASSYGGEAPYNEQFF.

The V and J genes are TRBV12-3 or TRBV12-4 and TRBJ2-3; 8 nucleotides align to TRBD1. V was pared by 10 bases and J by 3 bases, with 3 bases of the junction left unmatched. This CDR3 comprises 12 residues. The CDR3 loop reads CATWTGTDTQYF. CDR3 DNA: TGTGCCACATGGACAGGGACAGATACGCAGTATTTT.

This chain joins TRBV27 and TRBJ1-1; D gene unclear. Deletions cut 6 bases from V and 4 bases from J, with 12 bases between. Per germline, CDR1 MNHEY and CDR2 SMNVEV (reference sequence). The CDR3 runs to 13 residues. CDR3 coding DNA: TGTGCCAGCAGCCCACCGGGGATCACTGAAGCTTTCTTT. It encodes CASSPPGITEAFF.

This clonotype was observed many times. The gene calls are TRBV20-1 and TRBJ2-5; D unresolved. Germline V lookup: CDR1 DFQATT, CDR2 SNEGSKA (reference sequence). The CDR3 spans 13 residues. Trimming took 0 bases from V and 1 from J, leaving 6 bases between them. Written as DNA, the CDR3 is TGCAGTGCTAGAGATATAACCCAAGAGACCCAGTACTTC. Translation: CSARDITQETQYF.

The V gene is TRBV12-3 or TRBV12-4, the J gene TRBJ2-3; the D is unclear. This CDR3 spans 14 amino acids. Deletions cut 1 base from V and 2 bases from J, with 7 bases between. CDR3 protein: CASSLVSNTDTQYF. The CDR3 DNA sequence: TGTGCCAGCAGTTTAGTGTCGAACACAGATACGCAGTATTTT.

This clonotype has more than one count but fewer than ten. The chain employs TRBV4-3 and TRBJ2-1; 10 bases map to TRBD2. V trimming: 3 bases; J trimming: 7 bases; junction bases outside the gene matches: 9. Germline CDR1 and CDR2: LGHNA and YSLEER. This CDR3 has 16 amino acids. The CDR3 region has the DNA TGCGCCAGCAGCCAGTCTAGCGGGAGAGGCTTGAATGAGCAGTTCTTC. Protein product: CASSQSSGRGLNEQFF.

The chain carries TRBV12-3 or TRBV12-4 and TRBJ2-7; no firm D call. Trimming removed 6 bases from V and 2 bases from J, with 8 bases in between. CDR3 length equals 12 residues. The CDR3 bases are TGTGCCAGCAGCCGACAAGCCTACGAGCAGTACTTC. This translates into CASSRQAYEQYF.

The gene calls are TRBV7-2 and TRBJ2-5; TRBD2 matches 7 bases. CDR3 length equals 15 residues. CDR1 is SGHTA, CDR2 FQGNSA, per germline. V lost 1 base, J lost 2 bases, and 4 bases stayed unmatched. The CDR3, as DNA: TGTGCCAGCAGCTTAGTGACTAGCCTACAAGAGACCCAGTACTTC. Its translation: CASSLVTSLQETQYF.

The chain uses TRBV27 and TRBJ2-1; D uncertain. The CDR3 covers 15 residues. Germline-derived CDR1 and CDR2 are MNHEY and SMNVEV (reference sequence). Trimming left V 2 bases short and J 0 bases short, with 8 bases between. CDR3 bases: TGTGCCAGCAGTTTAATTGGCCACTCCTACAATGAGCAGTTCTTC. This translates into CASSLIGHSYNEQFF.

V gene TRBV27 combines with J gene TRBJ2-1; 8 nucleotides agree with TRBD2. The length of the CDR3 is 14 residues. The ends lost 7 bases at V and 1 base at J; junction bases unmatched: 3. CDR1 and CDR2 from the germline V gene are MNHEY and SMNVEV (reference sequence). The CDR3 loop is CASNRGGSYNEQFF. CDR3 coding DNA: TGTGCCAGCAACCGGGGGGGGTCCTACAATGAGCAGTTCTTC.